Listed below are T cell receptor beta chains from one sample, sequenced in a study of blood T cell repertoires in COVID-19. Assay used: immunoSEQ multiplex PCR; TCRdb lists only in-frame clones, some missing. In the table there are 130,000 to 150,000 clones, about nine tenths of which are singletons. Sample: PBMCs or T cells enriched from blood (not recorded which). The origin of the receptors is a man in his sixties who had recovered from COVID-19. CDR3s include the opening cysteine and the closing phenylalanine or tryptophan. The order of the fields is V gene, J gene, clone size, D gene, CDR3 protein, CDR3 DNA. A D gene is named only where the DNA matches it firmly. Part of the rows lack a size; the others show once, few, many or a class for expanded clones.

V: TRBV11-2; J: TRBJ1-2; size: .; D: .; CDR3: CASSLESTNYGYTF; DNA: TGTGCCAGCAGCTTAGAGAGCACTAACTATGGCTACACCTTC
V: TRBV19; J: TRBJ1-1; size: .; D: TRBD1; CDR3: CASSKGGTGNTEAFF; DNA: TGTGCCAGTAGCAAAGGTGGGACAGGGAACACTGAAGCTTTCTTT
V: TRBV7-6; J: TRBJ2-7; size: .; D: .; CDR3: CASSLAEGTTYEQYF; DNA: TGTGCCAGCAGCTTAGCGGAAGGGACAACCTACGAGCAGTACTTC
V: TRBV2; J: TRBJ1-1; size: .; D: .; CDR3: CASIGQSNTEAFF; DNA: TGTGCCAGCATAGGACAGTCGAACACTGAAGCTTTCTTT
V: TRBV7-8; J: TRBJ1-6; size: once; D: TRBD1; CDR3: CASRRTGVNSPLHF; DNA: TGTGCCAGCAGGCGGACAGGGGTAAATTCACCCCTCCACTTT
V: TRBV7-8; J: TRBJ2-5; size: .; D: TRBD2; CDR3: CASTLGGGRAGETQYF; DNA: TGTGCCAGCACCCTGGGGGGCGGGAGGGCCGGAGAGACCCAGTACTTC
V: TRBV4-1; J: TRBJ1-2; size: .; D: .; CDR3: CASSQDRQERYGYTF; DNA: TGCGCCAGCAGCCAAGATCGGCAGGAACGGTATGGCTACACCTTC
V: TRBV18; J: TRBJ1-5; size: .; D: .; CDR3: CASSPTSDISNQPQHF; DNA: TGTGCCAGCTCACCCACTTCTGACATTAGCAATCAGCCCCAGCATTTT
V: TRBV7-9; J: TRBJ1-3; size: few; D: TRBD1; CDR3: CASSSDRERTIYF; DNA: TGTGCCAGCAGCTCGGACAGGGAAAGGACCATATATTTT
V: TRBV19; J: TRBJ2-2; size: .; D: TRBD2; CDR3: CASSPNLGGLAGGTGELFF; DNA: TGTGCCAGTAGTCCCAACCTCGGAGGGCTAGCGGGAGGTACCGGGGAGCTGTTTTTT
V: TRBV28; J: TRBJ1-1; size: .; D: .; CDR3: CASSPQGRTEAFF; DNA: TGTGCCAGCAGTCCACAGGGTAGGACTGAAGCTTTCTTT
V: TRBV6-1; J: TRBJ2-1; size: .; D: TRBD2; CDR3: CASSGGTSGLYNEQFF; DNA: TGTGCCAGCAGTGGGGGGACTAGCGGGTTATACAATGAGCAGTTCTTC
V: TRBV19; J: TRBJ2-3; size: .; D: TRBD2; CDR3: CASSSKRDSLSGTQYF; DNA: TGTGCCAGTAGCTCAAAGCGGGATTCACTTTCGGGAACGCAGTATTTT
V: TRBV29-1; J: TRBJ1-1; size: .; D: .; CDR3: CSYSPGVSEAFF; DNA: TGCAGCTACTCACCGGGGGTGTCTGAAGCTTTCTTT
V: TRBV7-8; J: TRBJ2-7; size: .; D: TRBD1; CDR3: CASSSGTESSYEQYF; DNA: TGTGCCAGCAGCTCCGGGACAGAGAGCTCCTACGAGCAGTACTTC
V: TRBV29-1; J: TRBJ2-1; size: .; D: TRBD2; CDR3: CSADRGGLYNEQFF; DNA: TGCAGCGCTGATCGGGGGGGTCTGTACAATGAGCAGTTCTTC
V: TRBV5-1; J: TRBJ1-2; size: .; D: .; CDR3: CASSTPGNNGYTF; DNA: TGCGCCAGCAGCACACCAGGGAACAATGGCTACACCTTC
V: TRBV19; J: TRBJ2-7; size: .; D: .; CDR3: CASSIEEVDYEQYF; DNA: TGTGCCAGTAGTATAGAGGAGGTTGACTACGAGCAGTACTTC
V: TRBV10-3; J: TRBJ2-5; size: .; D: TRBD2; CDR3: CATSRGGQETQYF; DNA: TGTGCCACTAGCCGCGGGGGTCAAGAGACCCAGTACTTC
V: TRBV18; J: TRBJ2-7; size: .; D: .; CDR3: CASSPEAARSYEQYF; DNA: TGTGCCAGCTCACCAGAGGCGGCCAGATCCTACGAGCAGTACTTC
V: TRBV7-6; J: TRBJ2-7; size: .; D: TRBD2; CDR3: CASSYGAGSSYEQYF; DNA: TGTGCCAGCAGCTACGGAGCGGGGAGCTCCTACGAGCAGTACTTC
V: TRBV28; J: TRBJ1-5; size: .; D: TRBD1; CDR3: CASRLGQGYSNQPQHF; DNA: TGTGCCAGCAGATTGGGACAGGGGTATAGCAATCAGCCCCAGCATTTT